A single sample is the source of the 8 T cell receptor beta chains below, sequenced in a study of T-cell memory formation after mild COVID-19. TCRdb reprocessed the 5' RACE reads with MiXCR, giving one entry per CDR3 protein. The sample lists under 85,000 distinct CDR3 sequences, 11% to 15% occurring once. What was sequenced was PBMCs or a T cell subset sorted from them (not recorded which). The source of these receptors is an adult woman who had mild COVID-19 (a few samples of this study predate the infection). Cell type and time point are not known.

This clonotype came up a few times. The chain has TRBV9 and TRBJ2-2; 15 bases line up with TRBD2. CDR1 SGDLS and CDR2 YYNGEE come from the germline V gene. There are 18 residues in the CDR3. With V trimmed by 3 bases and J by 3 bases, 6 bases remained unmatched. Here the CDR3 reads CASSARTSGGADTGELFF. CDR3 in DNA: TGTGCCAGCAGCGCCCGGACTAGCGGGGGGGCCGACACCGGGGAGCTGTTTTTT.

A few counts support this clonotype. The V call is TRBV5-6, the J call TRBJ2-7, with 10 bases that match TRBD1. Germline CDR1 reads SGHDT; CDR2 reads YYEEEE. This CDR3 has 17 amino acids. V was pared by 0 bases and J by 4 bases, with 10 bases of the junction left unmatched. The CDR3 loop is CASSLAMGQGRKYEQYF. The CDR3 DNA reads as TGTGCCAGCAGCTTGGCCATGGGACAGGGGCGAAAGTACGAGCAGTACTTC.

The V call is TRBV9, the J call TRBJ2-1; TRBD1 aligns across 9 bases. CDR3 size: 17 residues. Germline values: CDR1 SGDLS, CDR2 YYNGEE. After removal of 4 bases from V and 6 bases from J, the junction contained 14 bases not matched to a gene. CDR3 nucleotides: TGTGCCAGCAGCCTACCGAGGGGACAGGGTCCGGTCAATGAGCAGTTCTTC. Amino acids: CASSLPRGQGPVNEQFF.

V is TRBV12-3 or TRBV12-4 and J is TRBJ2-5; 7 bases fit TRBD2. V lost 3 bases and J lost 0; bases outside the gene matches: 1. The CDR3 extends over 14 amino acids. The CDR3 DNA reads TGTGCCAGCAGTTTTAGCGGGTACCAAGAGACCCAGTACTTC. Protein sequence: CASSFSGYQETQYF.

Only a few counts were recorded for this clonotype. The chain employs TRBV12-3 or TRBV12-4 and TRBJ1-1, with D perhaps TRBD1 (6 bases). The CDR3 is 14 amino acids. Trimming pared 3 bases from V and 4 bases from J, leaving 12 bases between. CDR3: CASSFLPRGTEAFF. CDR3 in DNA: TGTGCCAGCAGTTTTCTTCCCAGGGGCACTGAAGCTTTCTTT.

This clonotype has at least ten counts. J is TRBJ1-5 and V is TRBV24-1, with 9 bases that match TRBD1. V was clipped by 3 bases and J by 7 bases; unmatched bases: 12. CDR1 KGHDR and CDR2 SFDVKD come from the germline V gene. The CDR3 spans 17 residues. In nucleotides, the CDR3 is TGTGCCACCAGTGATGCGACGGGACAGGGTTTCGGGCAGCCCCAGCATTTT. Its translation: CATSDATGQGFGQPQHF.

The chain recombines TRBV7-9 with TRBJ2-1; possible D gene TRBD1, 5 bases. Looked up from germline, CDR1 is SEHNR and CDR2 is FQNEAQ (reference sequence). V lost 4 bases, J lost 10 bases, and 11 bases lay in between. This CDR3 has 12 residues. The CDR3 nucleotides are TGTGCCAGCAGCTCGGACCGACAGGAGCAGTTCTTC. Its translation is CASSSDRQEQFF.

This clonotype came up a few times. The chain joins TRBV4-2 to TRBJ1-1; D is possibly TRBD1 (6 bases). V gave up 1 base and J gave up 1 base, with 10 bases separating them. The CDR3 is 15 residues long. Germline V gives CDR1 LGHNA, CDR2 YNFKEQ. CDR3 region: CASSQGRGGNTEAFF. The CDR3 DNA reads as TGTGCCAGCAGCCAAGGAAGAGGGGGGAACACTGAAGCTTTCTTT.